This TCR beta chain was retrieved from a study of early T cells in non-severe SARS-CoV-2 infection. Turning to the study itself: With bulk RNA from unsorted whole blood as input, sequencing yielded unpaired chains. The study, taken as a whole, reports: Matching with VDJdb favored anti-spike CD8 responses (missing private and CD4 specificities).

This clonotype came up a few times. Its specificity is unknown. Unique molecular identifiers tagged individual cDNA molecules. TCRdb reprocessed the 5' RACE reads with MiXCR, giving one entry per CDR3 protein. In the table there are roughly 55,000 distinct CDR3 sequences, about 16% of which are singletons. V trimming: 2 bases; J trimming: 8 bases; junction bases outside the gene matches: 8. This CDR3 is 16 amino acids long. Germline assignment: CDR1 KGHSH and CDR2 LQKENI. Sequenced here: whole blood, sampled at baseline. The V call is TRBV18, the J call TRBJ2-1; 11 bases agree with TRBD2. The origin of this receptor is an adult who was a healthcare worker with PCR-confirmed SARS-CoV-2 infection or an uninfected control (not recorded which). CDR3 sequence reads: CASSPFTSGSLYEQFF. The DNA for the CDR3 is TGTGCCAGCTCACCATTCACTAGCGGGAGTCTCTATGAGCAGTTCTTC.